The clone carrying this TCR beta chain was seen a single time. This CDR3 region has 14 residues. Germline loops: CDR1 MNHEY, CDR2 SVGEGT. Trimming removed 2 bases at V and 1 base at J, with 8 bases between. This sample is part of a study of blood T cell repertoires in COVID-19. Study at large: There were acute and convalescent COVID-19 samples, and they came from the United States, Italy and Spain.

Profiling relied on immunoSEQ multiplex PCR, and the TCRdb table lists in-frame clones only, not all of them. The table shows roughly 130,000 clones, with 90% occurring only once. The source of this sequence is a man in his fifties or sixties with COVID-19, enrolled during active disease. J is TRBJ1-1 and V is TRBV6-2 or TRBV6-3; D call uncertain. Sequences were obtained from peripheral blood. DNA for the CDR3: TGTGCCAGCAGTTACGCGGGCAAGAACACTGAAGCTTTCTTT. Translating gives CASSYAGKNTEAFF.